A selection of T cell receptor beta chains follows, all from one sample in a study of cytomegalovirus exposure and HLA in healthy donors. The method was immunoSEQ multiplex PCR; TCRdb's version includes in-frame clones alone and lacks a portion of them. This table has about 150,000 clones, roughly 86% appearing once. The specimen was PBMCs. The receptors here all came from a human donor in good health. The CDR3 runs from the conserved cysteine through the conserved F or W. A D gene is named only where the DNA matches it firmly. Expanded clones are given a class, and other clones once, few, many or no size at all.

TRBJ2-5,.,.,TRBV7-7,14,CASSFSGSGETQYF,TGTGCTAGCAGCTTTTCAGGGTCCGGAGAGACCCAGTACTTC
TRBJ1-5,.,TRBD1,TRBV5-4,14,CASSLGQGDQPQHF,TGTGCCAGCAGCCTTGGACAGGGCGACCAGCCCCAGCATTTT
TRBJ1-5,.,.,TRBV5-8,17,CASSLKRGVNRNQPQHF,TGTGCCAGCAGCTTAAAGCGGGGGGTTAATCGCAATCAGCCCCAGCATTTT
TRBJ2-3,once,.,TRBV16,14,CASSQSAGTDTQYF,TGTGCCAGCAGCCAATCCGCAGGCACAGATACGCAGTATTTT
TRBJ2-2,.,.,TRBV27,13,CASSLTDTGELFF,TGTGCCAGCAGTTTAACGGACACCGGGGAGCTGTTTTTT
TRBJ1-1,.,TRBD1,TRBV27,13,CASRETGDLEAFF,TGTGCCAGCAGGGAGACAGGGGACCTGGAAGCTTTCTTT
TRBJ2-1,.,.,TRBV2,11,CATRLGFEQFF,TGTGCCACCAGACTCGGTTTTGAGCAGTTCTTC
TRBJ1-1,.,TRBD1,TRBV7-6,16,CASSLALGQGHTEAFF,TGTGCCAGCAGCTTAGCGCTGGGACAGGGGCACACTGAAGCTTTCTTT
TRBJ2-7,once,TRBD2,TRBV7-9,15,CASSPVGRGAYEQYF,TGTGCCAGCAGCCCAGTCGGGCGGGGGGCCTACGAGCAGTACTTC
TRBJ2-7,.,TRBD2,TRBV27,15,CASSVGLAGGFEQYF,TGTGCCAGCAGTGTGGGACTAGCGGGGGGGTTTGAGCAGTACTTC
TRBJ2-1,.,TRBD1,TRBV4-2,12,CASSQTGEEQFF,TGTGCCAGCAGCCAAACAGGGGAGGAGCAGTTCTTC
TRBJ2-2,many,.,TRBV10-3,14,CAISDAQGTGELFF,TGTGCCATCAGTGACGCCCAGGGGACCGGGGAGCTGTTTTTT
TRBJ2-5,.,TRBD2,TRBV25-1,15,CASSRTSGAQETQYF,TGTGCCAGCAGTCGGACTAGCGGGGCCCAAGAGACCCAGTACTTC